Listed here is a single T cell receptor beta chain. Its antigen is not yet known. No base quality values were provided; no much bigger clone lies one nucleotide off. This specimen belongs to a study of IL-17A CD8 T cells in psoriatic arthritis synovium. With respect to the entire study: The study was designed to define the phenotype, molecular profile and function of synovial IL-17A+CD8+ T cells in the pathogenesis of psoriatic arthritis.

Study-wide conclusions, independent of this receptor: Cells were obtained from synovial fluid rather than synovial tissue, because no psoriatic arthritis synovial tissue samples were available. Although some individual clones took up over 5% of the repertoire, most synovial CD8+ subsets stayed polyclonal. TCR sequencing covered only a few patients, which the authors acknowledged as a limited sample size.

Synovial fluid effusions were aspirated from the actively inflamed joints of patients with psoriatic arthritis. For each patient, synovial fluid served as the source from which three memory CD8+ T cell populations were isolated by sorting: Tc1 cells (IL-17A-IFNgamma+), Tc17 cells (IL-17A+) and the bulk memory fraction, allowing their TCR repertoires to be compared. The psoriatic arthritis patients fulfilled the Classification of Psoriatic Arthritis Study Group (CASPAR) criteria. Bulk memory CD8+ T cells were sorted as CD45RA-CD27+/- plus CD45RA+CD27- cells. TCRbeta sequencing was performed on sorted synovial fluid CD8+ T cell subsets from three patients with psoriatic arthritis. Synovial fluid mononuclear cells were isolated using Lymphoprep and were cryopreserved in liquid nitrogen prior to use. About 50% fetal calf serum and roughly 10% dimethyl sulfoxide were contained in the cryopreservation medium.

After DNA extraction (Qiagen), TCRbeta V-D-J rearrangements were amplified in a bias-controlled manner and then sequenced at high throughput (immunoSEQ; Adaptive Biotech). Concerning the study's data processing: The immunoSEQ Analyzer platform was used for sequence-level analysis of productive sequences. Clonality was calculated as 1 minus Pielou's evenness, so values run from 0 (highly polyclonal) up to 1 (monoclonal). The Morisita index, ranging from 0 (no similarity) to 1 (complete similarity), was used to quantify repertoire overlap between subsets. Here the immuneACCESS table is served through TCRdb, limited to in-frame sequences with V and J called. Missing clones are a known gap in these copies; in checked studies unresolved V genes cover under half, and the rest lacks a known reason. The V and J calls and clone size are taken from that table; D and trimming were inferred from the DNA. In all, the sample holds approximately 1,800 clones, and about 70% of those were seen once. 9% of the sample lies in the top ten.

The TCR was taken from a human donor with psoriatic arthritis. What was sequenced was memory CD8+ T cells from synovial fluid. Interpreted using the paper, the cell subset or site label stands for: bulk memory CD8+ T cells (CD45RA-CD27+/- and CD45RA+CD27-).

The DNA sequence is given as TGTGCCAGCAGTGTCCACACATTAGCCAAAAACATTCAGTACTTC. Its amino acids are CASSVHTLAKNIQYF. The chain is made from TRBV27 and TRBJ2-4, with an unclear D gene assignment. V is clipped by 5 bases and J by 0 bases, and the sequence between their germline boundaries is 11 bases long. For CDR1 and CDR2, the germline V gene (reference sequence) lists MNHEY and SMNVEV. The CDR3 sequence holds 15 residues, the cysteine and phenylalanine included. CDR3 DNA is the only sequence kept; it has 45 bases, read in frame from the first base.